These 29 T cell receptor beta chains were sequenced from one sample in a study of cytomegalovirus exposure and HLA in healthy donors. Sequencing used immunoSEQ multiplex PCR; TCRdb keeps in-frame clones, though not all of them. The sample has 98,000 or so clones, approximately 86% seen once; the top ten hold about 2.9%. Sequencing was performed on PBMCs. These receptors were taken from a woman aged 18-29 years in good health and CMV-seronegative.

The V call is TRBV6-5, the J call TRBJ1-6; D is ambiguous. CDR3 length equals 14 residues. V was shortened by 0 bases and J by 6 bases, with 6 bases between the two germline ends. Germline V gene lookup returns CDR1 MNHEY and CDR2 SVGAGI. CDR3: CASSYSGINSPLHF. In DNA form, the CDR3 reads TGTGCCAGCAGTTACTCGGGCATTAATTCACCCCTCCACTTT.

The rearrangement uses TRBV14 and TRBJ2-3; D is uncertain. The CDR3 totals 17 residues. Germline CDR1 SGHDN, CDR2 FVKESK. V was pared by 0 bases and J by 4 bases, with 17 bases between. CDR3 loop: CASSQERLGVFADTQYF. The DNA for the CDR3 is TGTGCCAGCAGCCAAGAACGGTTGGGCGTATTCGCAGATACGCAGTATTTT.

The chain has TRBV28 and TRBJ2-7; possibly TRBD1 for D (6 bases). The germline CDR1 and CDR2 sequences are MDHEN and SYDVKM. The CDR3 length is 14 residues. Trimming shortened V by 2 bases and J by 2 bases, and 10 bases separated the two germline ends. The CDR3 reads CASSLVQGTYEQYF. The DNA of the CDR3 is TGTGCCAGCAGTTTAGTACAGGGCACCTACGAGCAGTACTTC. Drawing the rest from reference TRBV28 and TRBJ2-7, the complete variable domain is DVKVTQSSRYLVKRTGEKVFLECVQDMDHENMFWYRQDPGLGLRLIYFSYDVKMKEKGDIPEGYSVSREKKERFSLILESASTNQTSMYLCASSLVQGTYEQYFGPGTRLTVT.

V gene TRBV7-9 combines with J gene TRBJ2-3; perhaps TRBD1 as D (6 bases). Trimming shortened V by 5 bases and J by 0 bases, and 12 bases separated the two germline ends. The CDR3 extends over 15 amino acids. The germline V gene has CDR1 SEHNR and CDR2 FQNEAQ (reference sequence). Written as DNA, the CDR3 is TGTGCCAGCAGCGAGGGACACCTAAGCACAGATACGCAGTATTTT. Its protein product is CASSEGHLSTDTQYF.

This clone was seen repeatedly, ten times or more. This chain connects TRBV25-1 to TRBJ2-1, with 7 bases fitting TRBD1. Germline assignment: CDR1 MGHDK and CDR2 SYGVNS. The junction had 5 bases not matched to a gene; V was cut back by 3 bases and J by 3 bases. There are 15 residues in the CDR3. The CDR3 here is CASSETGNSYNEQFF. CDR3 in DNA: TGTGCCAGCAGTGAGACAGGGAATAGCTACAATGAGCAGTTCTTC.

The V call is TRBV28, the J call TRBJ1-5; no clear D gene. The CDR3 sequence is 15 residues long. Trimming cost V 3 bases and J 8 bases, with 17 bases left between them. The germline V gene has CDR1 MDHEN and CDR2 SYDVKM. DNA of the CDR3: TGTGCCAGCAGTTTTCGGCAGCTAAACCGGGAGCCCCAGCATTTT. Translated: CASSFRQLNREPQHF.

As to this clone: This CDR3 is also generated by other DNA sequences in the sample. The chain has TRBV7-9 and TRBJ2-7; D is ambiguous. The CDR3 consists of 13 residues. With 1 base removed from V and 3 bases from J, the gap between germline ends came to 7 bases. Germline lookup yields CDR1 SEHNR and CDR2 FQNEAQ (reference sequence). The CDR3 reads CASSLGQLYEQYF. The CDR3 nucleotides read TGTGCCAGCAGCTTAGGTCAACTCTACGAGCAGTACTTC.

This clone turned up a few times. CDR3 coding DNA: TGTGCCAGCAGCCTTACAGGGACCTACGAGCAGTACTTC. Amino acid sequence: CASSLTGTYEQYF. The rearrangement links TRBV11-3 to TRBJ2-7; a possible D gene is TRBD1 (6 bases). Per germline, CDR1 SGHNT and CDR2 YENEEA. Trimming pared 5 bases from V and 2 bases from J, leaving 10 bases between. The CDR3 has 13 amino acids.

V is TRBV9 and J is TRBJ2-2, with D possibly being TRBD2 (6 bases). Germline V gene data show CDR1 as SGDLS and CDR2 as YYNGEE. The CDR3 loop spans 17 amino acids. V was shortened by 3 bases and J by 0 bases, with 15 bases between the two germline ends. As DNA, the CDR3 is TGTGCCAGCAGCGAGAATCGAGCGGGCCCGAACACCGGGGAGCTGTTTTTT. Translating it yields CASSENRAGPNTGELFF.

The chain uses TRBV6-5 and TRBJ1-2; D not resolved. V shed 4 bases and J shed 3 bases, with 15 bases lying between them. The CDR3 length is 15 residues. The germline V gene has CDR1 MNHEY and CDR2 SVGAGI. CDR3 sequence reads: CASSSFGEEDYGYTF. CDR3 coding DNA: TGTGCCAGCAGTTCCTTTGGGGAGGAGGACTATGGCTACACCTTC.

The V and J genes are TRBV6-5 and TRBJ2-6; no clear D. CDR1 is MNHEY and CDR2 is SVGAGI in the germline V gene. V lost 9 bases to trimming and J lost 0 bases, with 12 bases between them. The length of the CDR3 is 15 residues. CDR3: CASLDFSSGANVLTF. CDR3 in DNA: TGTGCCAGTCTCGACTTCTCCTCTGGGGCCAACGTCCTGACTTTC.

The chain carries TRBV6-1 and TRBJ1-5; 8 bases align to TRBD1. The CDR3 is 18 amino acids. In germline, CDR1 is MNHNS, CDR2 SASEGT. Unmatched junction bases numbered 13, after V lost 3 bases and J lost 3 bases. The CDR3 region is CASSEYAPGTGFNQPQHF. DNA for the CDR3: TGTGCCAGCAGTGAGTATGCTCCCGGGACAGGATTCAATCAGCCCCAGCATTTT.

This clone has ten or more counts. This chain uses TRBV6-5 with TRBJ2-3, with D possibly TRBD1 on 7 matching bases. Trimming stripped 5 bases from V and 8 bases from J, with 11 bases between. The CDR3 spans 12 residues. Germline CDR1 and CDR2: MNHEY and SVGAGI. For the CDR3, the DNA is TGTGCCAGCAGTCGACAGGGAGGTACGCAGTATTTT. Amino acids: CASSRQGGTQYF.

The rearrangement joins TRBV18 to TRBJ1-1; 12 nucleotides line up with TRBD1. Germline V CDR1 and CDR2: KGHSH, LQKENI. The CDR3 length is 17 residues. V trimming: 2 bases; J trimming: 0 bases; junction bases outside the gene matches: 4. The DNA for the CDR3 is TGTGCCAGCTCACCATTGGGGACAGGGGGCTTGAACACTGAAGCTTTCTTT. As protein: CASSPLGTGGLNTEAFF.

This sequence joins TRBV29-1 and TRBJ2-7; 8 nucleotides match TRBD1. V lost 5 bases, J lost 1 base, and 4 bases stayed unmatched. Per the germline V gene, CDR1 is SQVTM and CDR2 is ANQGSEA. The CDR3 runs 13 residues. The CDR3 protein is CSVIYRGSYEQYF. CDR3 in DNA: TGCAGCGTTATTTACAGGGGGTCCTACGAGCAGTACTTC.

The chain's CDR3 is CASSLARNEKLFF. CDR3 coding DNA: TGTGCCAGCAGCTTGGCCAGGAATGAAAAACTGTTTTTT. This chain connects TRBV7-9 to TRBJ1-4, with D uncertain. Per germline, CDR1 SEHNR and CDR2 FQNEAQ (reference sequence). The CDR3 spans 13 residues. Trimming left V 3 bases short and J 5 bases short, with 7 bases between.

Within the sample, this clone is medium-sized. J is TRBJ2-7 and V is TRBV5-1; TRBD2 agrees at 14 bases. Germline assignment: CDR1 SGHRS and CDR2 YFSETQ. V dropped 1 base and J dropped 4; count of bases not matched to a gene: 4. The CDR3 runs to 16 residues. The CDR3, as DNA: TGCGCCAGCAGCTTGCCCCGACTAGCGGGGGGGTACGAGCAGTACTTC. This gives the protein CASSLPRLAGGYEQYF.

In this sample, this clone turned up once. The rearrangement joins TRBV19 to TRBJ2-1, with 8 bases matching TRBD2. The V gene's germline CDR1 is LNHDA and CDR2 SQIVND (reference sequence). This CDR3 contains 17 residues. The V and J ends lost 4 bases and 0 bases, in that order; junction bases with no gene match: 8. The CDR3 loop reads CASSNQLAGTSYNEQFF. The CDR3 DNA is TGTGCCAGTAGTAACCAGCTAGCGGGTACCTCCTACAATGAGCAGTTCTTC.

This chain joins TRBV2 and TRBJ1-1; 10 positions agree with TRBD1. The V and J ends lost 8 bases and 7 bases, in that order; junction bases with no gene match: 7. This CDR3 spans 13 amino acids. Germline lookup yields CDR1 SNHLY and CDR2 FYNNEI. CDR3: CASVRTGGIEAFF. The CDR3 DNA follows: TGTGCCAGCGTTAGGACAGGGGGTATTGAAGCTTTCTTT.

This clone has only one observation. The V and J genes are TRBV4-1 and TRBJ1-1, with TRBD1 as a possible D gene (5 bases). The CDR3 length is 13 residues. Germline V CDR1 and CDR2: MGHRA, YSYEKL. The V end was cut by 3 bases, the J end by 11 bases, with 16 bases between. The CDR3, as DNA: TGCGCCAGCAGCCATTACCAAGCGGGACCGGCTTTCTTT. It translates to CASSHYQAGPAFF.

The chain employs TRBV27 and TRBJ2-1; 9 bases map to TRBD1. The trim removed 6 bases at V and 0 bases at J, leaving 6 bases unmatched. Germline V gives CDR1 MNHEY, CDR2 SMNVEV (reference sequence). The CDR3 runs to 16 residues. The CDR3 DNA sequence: TGTGCCAGCAGCTCACAGGGGGCCCACTCCTACAATGAGCAGTTCTTC. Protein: CASSSQGAHSYNEQFF.

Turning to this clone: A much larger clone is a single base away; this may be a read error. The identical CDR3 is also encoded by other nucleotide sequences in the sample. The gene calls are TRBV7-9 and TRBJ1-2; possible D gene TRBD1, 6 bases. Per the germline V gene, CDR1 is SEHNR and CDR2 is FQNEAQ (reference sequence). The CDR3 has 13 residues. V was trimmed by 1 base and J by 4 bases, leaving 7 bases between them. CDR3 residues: CASSLGTAYGYTF. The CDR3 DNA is TGTGCCAGCAGCTTAGGGACAGCCTATGGCTACACCTTC.

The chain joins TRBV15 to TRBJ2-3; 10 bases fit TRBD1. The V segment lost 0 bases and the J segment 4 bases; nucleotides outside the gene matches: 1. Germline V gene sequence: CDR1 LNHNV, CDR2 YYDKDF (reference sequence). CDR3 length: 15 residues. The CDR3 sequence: CATSRETGGADTQYF. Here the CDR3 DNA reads TGTGCCACCAGCAGAGAGACAGGGGGCGCAGATACGCAGTATTTT.

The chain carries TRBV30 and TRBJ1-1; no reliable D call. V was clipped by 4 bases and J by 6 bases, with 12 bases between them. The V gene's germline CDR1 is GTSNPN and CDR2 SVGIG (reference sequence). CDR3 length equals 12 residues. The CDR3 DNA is TGTGCCTGGAAAGAGTCGGGTCCTGAAGCTTTCTTT. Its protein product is CAWKESGPEAFF.

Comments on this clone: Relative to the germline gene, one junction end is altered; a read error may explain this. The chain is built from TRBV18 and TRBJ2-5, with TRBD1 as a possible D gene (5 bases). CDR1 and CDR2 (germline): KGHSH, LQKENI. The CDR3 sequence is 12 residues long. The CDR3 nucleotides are TGTGCCAGCTCACGGGCAAGGGGCCCTAAGAACTTC. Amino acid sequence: CASSRARGPKNF.

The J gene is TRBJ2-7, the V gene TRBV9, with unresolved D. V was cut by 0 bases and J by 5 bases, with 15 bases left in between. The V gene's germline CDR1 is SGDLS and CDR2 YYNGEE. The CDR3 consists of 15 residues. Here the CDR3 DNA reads TGTGCCAGCAGCGTAGAGGAGAGAACGTCCCACGAGCAGTACTTC. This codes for CASSVEERTSHEQYF.

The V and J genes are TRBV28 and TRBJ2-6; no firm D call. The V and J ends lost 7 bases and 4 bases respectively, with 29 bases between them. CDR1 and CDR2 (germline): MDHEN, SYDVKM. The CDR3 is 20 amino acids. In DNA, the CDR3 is TGTGCCAGCACCTCCCTTTTGGTTCTGAGTACCCAAGTCGGGGCCAACGTCCTGACTTTC. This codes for CASTSLLVLSTQVGANVLTF.

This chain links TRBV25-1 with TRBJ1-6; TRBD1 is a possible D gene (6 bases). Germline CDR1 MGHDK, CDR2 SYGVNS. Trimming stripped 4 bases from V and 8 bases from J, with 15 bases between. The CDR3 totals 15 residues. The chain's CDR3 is CASSAPGQSDSPLHF. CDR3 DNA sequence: TGTGCCAGCAGTGCCCCGGGACAATCGGATTCACCCCTCCACTTT.

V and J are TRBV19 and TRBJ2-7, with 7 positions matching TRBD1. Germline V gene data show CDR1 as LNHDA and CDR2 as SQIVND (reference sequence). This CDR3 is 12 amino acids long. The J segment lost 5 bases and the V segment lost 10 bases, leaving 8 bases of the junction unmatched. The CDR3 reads CATQGKTDEQYF. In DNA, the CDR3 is TGTGCCACACAGGGGAAGACTGACGAGCAGTACTTC. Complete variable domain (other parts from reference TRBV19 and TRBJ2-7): DGGITQSPKYLFRKEGQNVTLSCEQNLNHDAMYWYRQDPGQGLRLIYYSQIVNDFQKGDIAEGYSVSREKKESFPLTVTSAQKNPTAFYLCATQGKTDEQYFGPGTRLTVT.